What follows are 7 T cell receptor beta chains derived from one specimen sequenced in a study of T cells in Graves' hyperthyroidism and ophthalmopathy. Template material for amplifying TCR beta CDR3 regions consisted of RNA transcripts. The HTBI set primed first-round TCR CDR3 RT-PCR. MiXCR was run by TCRdb on the multiplex PCR reads, yielding one entry per CDR3 protein. The sample has hundreds of thousands of distinct CDR3 sequences; about 45% are singletons. Input material: peripheral blood or thyroid tissue (not recorded which). The receptors originated from an adult man with Graves' disease, either hyperthyroidism or ophthalmopathy (not recorded which).

This clonotype has ten or more counts. The chain carries TRBV10-3 and TRBJ1-5; 8 bases align to TRBD1. Germline V gene data show CDR1 as ENHRY and CDR2 as SYGVKD. V lost 6 bases, J lost 3 bases, and 4 bases stayed unmatched. The CDR3 consists of 14 residues. The CDR3 coding sequence is TGTGCCATCAGCCAGACAGGGGTCAATCAGCCCCAGCATTTT. Its translation is CAISQTGVNQPQHF.

This clonotype was detected once. The junction departs from the called germline gene at one end, perhaps through a read error. The chain has TRBV15 and TRBJ1-5; D is undetermined. Per germline, CDR1 LNHNV and CDR2 YYDKDF (reference sequence). There are 14 residues in the CDR3. The CDR3 DNA sequence: TGCGCCACCGGCAAGAGAGTAGGCAATCAGCCCCAGCATTTT. It translates to CATGKRVGNQPQHF. The full variable domain, rest sourced from reference TRBV15 and TRBJ1-5, is DAMVIQNPRYQVTQFGKPVTLSCSQTLNHNVMYWYQQKSSQAPKLLFHYYDKDFNNEADTPDNFQSRRPNTSFCFLDIRSPGLGDTAMYLCATGKRVGNQPQHFGDGTRLSIL.

This clonotype was recorded many times. This chain connects TRBV24-1 to TRBJ1-4; D ambiguous. From germline, CDR1 is KGHDR and CDR2 SFDVKD. Trimming pared 1 base from V and 3 bases from J, leaving 8 bases between. The CDR3 is 15 amino acids. The CDR3 DNA follows: TGTGCCACCAGTGATTTACAAGACGCTAATGAAAAACTGTTTTTT. Residues: CATSDLQDANEKLFF.

The chain carries TRBV10-3 and TRBJ2-7; TRBD1 agrees at 7 bases. The trim removed 2 bases at V and 2 bases at J, leaving 0 bases unmatched. From germline, CDR1 is ENHRY and CDR2 SYGVKD. There are 13 residues in the CDR3. CDR3 bases: TGTGCCATCAGTGAGGGACAGGCCTACGAGCAGTACTTC. Amino acids: CAISEGQAYEQYF.

About this clonotype itself: This may come from a read error, since a much larger clone is one base off. The genes are TRBV11-2 and TRBJ2-7; D is undetermined. The CDR3 has 12 residues. Trimming took off 5 bases at V and 6 bases at J, with 11 bases between the two ends. In germline, CDR1 is SGHAT, CDR2 FQNNGV. This CDR3 is CASSTRVGEQYF. In DNA form, the CDR3 reads TGTGCCAGCAGCACACGGGTGGGCGAGCAGTACTTC.

This chain links TRBV15 with TRBJ1-6; perhaps TRBD1 as D (6 bases). The CDR3 is 14 residues long. CDR1 and CDR2 (germline): LNHNV, YYDKDF (reference sequence). Trimming took off 0 bases at V and 9 bases at J, with 9 bases between the two ends. The CDR3 spells CATSRDRGASPLHF. The DNA of the CDR3 is TGTGCCACCAGCAGAGATCGGGGGGCTTCACCCCTCCACTTT. Full variable domain (missing parts from reference TRBV15 and TRBJ1-6): DAMVIQNPRYQVTQFGKPVTLSCSQTLNHNVMYWYQQKSSQAPKLLFHYYDKDFNNEADTPDNFQSRRPNTSFCFLDIRSPGLGDTAMYLCATSRDRGASPLHFGNGTRLTVT.

A note on this clonotype: Since a much larger clone is just one base distant, this may be a read error. V is TRBV20-1 and J is TRBJ2-7; TRBD2 agrees at 11 bases. V trimming: 4 bases; J trimming: 3 bases; junction bases outside the gene matches: 11. The CDR3 is 16 residues long. The germline V gene has CDR1 DFQATT and CDR2 SNEGSKA (reference sequence). This CDR3 reads CSAKTSGAIIGYEQYF. CDR3 DNA: TGCAGTGCTAAGACTAGCGGGGCAATAATCGGCTACGAGCAGTACTTC.